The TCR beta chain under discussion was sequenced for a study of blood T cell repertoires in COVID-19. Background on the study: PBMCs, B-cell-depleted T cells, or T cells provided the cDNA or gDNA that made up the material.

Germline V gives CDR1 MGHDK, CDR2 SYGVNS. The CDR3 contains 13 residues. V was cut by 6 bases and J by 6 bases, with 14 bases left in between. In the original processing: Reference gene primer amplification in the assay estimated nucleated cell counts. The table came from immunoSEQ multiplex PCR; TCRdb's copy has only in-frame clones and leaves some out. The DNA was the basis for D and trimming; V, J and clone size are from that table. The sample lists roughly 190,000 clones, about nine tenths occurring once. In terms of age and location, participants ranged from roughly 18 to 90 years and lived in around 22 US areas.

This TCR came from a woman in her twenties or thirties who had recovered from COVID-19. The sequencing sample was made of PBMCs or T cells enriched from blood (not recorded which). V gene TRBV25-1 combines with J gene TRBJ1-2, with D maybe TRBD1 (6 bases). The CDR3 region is CASSSTGWDGYTF. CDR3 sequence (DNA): TGTGCCAGCAGCTCAACAGGGTGGGATGGCTACACCTTC.